Following are 19 T cell receptor beta chains from one sample sequenced in a study of neurological immune-mediated disorders. Each CDR3 protein is one row after TCRdb ran MiXCR on the 5' RACE reads. Of 77,000 or so distinct CDR3 sequences in the sample, 9.4% were seen once. The sequencing sample was made of PBMCs. All receptors come from a man aged 50 to 60 in good health.

This clonotype was counted ten times or more. CDR3 residues: CASSLITRTVIANTGELFF. The CDR3 nucleotides are TGTGCCAGCAGCTTGATTACCCGGACAGTGATAGCGAACACCGGGGAGCTGTTTTTT. The V gene is TRBV7-2, the J gene TRBJ2-2, with D possibly TRBD1 on 6 matching bases. CDR1 and CDR2 (germline): SGHTA, FQGNSA. This CDR3 spans 19 amino acids. Between the trimmed V and J ends, which lost 3 bases and 0 bases, there was a span of 20 bases. The whole variable domain, remainder taken from reference TRBV7-2 and TRBJ2-2, is GAGVSQSPSNKVTEKGKDVELRCDPISGHTALYWYRQSLGQGLEFLIYFQGNSAPDKSGLPSDRFSAERTGGSVSTLTIQRTQQEDSAVYLCASSLITRTVIANTGELFFGEGSRLTVL.

This clonotype occurred many times. The chain joins TRBV7-2 to TRBJ2-1, with a possible D match to TRBD2 (5 bases). Trimming removed 5 bases from V and 2 bases from J, with 10 bases in between. There are 14 residues in the CDR3. CDR1 and CDR2 from the germline V gene are SGHTA and FQGNSA. CDR3 DNA: TGTGCCAGCAGCCCGGACGGGACCTACAATGAGCAGTTCTTC. Translating gives CASSPDGTYNEQFF.

This clonotype was seen repeatedly, ten times or more. The chain employs TRBV11-2 and TRBJ2-7; 11 bases are shared with TRBD1. The CDR3 is 15 amino acids. Unmatched junction bases numbered 9, after V lost 5 bases and J lost 6 bases. The germline V gene has CDR1 SGHAT and CDR2 FQNNGV. CDR3 nucleotide sequence: TGTGCCAGCAGCCGCAGGGACAGGGGGTCGTCCGAGCAGTACTTC. Translating it yields CASSRRDRGSSEQYF. Full variable domain (rest looked up from reference TRBV11-2 and TRBJ2-7): EAGVAQSPRYKIIEKRQSVAFWCNPISGHATLYWYQQILGQGPKLLIQFQNNGVVDDSQLPKDRFSAERLKGVDSTLKIQPAKLEDSAVYLCASSRRDRGSSEQYFGPGTRLTVT.

The table lists this clonotype with many counts. This rearrangement joins TRBV6-6 to TRBJ1-1; D perhaps matches TRBD1 (6 bases). The V gene's germline CDR1 is MNHNY and CDR2 SVGAGI (reference sequence). V dropped 8 bases and J dropped 1 base, with 17 bases sitting between them. The CDR3 has 15 amino acids. CDR3 bases: TGTGCCAGCGTCTTCGGGGGGCTCGGGAACACTGAAGCTTTCTTT. It is translated as CASVFGGLGNTEAFF.

This clonotype has ten or more counts. The chain combines TRBV20-1 with TRBJ2-7; tentative D call: TRBD1 (6 bases). Trimming shortened V by 4 bases and J by 4 bases, and 11 bases separated the two germline ends. Per the germline V gene, CDR1 is DFQATT and CDR2 is SNEGSKA (reference sequence). The CDR3 covers 12 residues. The CDR3: CSAKPGQYEQYF. Here the CDR3 DNA reads TGCAGTGCTAAGCCGGGACAATACGAGCAGTACTTC.

This clonotype has at least ten counts. The chain has TRBV20-1 and TRBJ2-1; TRBD2 is a possible D gene (6 bases). The CDR3 has 14 residues. V was shortened by 3 bases and J by 3 bases, with 12 bases between the two germline ends. The germline V gene has CDR1 DFQATT and CDR2 SNEGSKA (reference sequence). For the CDR3, the DNA is TGCAGTGCTAGGGTTAGCGGCATCTACAATGAGCAGTTCTTC. It codes for CSARVSGIYNEQFF.

This sequence joins TRBV5-1 and TRBJ2-1; TRBD1 is a possible D gene (5 bases). This CDR3 spans 15 amino acids. Germline V CDR1 and CDR2: SGHRS, YFSETQ. Deletions cut 2 bases from V and 3 bases from J, with 12 bases between. In nucleotides, the CDR3 is TGCGCCAGCAGCTTAGTGGGGCAATACTACAATGAGCAGTTCTTC. Its protein is CASSLVGQYYNEQFF.

V gene TRBV7-9 combines with J gene TRBJ1-1, with 7 nucleotides matching TRBD1. Germline loops: CDR1 SEHNR, CDR2 FQNEAQ (reference sequence). The CDR3 consists of 16 residues. V trimming: 5 bases; J trimming: 5 bases; junction bases outside the gene matches: 14. The CDR3 DNA sequence: TGTGCCAGCAGCCCTCCCAGGACAGGAGGGGGAACTGAAGCTTTCTTT. Its protein is CASSPPRTGGGTEAFF. Based on the CDR3 plus reference TRBV7-9 and TRBJ1-1, the full variable domain is DTGVSQNPRHKITKRGQNVTFRCDPISEHNRLYWYRQTLGQGPEFLTYFQNEAQLEKSRLLSDRFSAERPKGSFSTLEIQRTEQGDSAMYLCASSPPRTGGGTEAFFGQGTRLTVV.

The rearrangement joins TRBV10-3 to TRBJ1-2, with D perhaps matching TRBD1 (5 bases). The length of the CDR3 is 15 residues. Trimming pared 3 bases from V and 4 bases from J, leaving 15 bases between. Germline assignment: CDR1 ENHRY and CDR2 SYGVKD. The CDR3 here is CAISELQGRGYGYTF. The CDR3 nucleotides are TGTGCCATCAGTGAATTGCAGGGACGGGGCTATGGCTACACCTTC.

J is TRBJ2-2 and V is TRBV28, with D possibly being TRBD1 or TRBD2 (5 bases each). The germline CDR1 and CDR2 sequences are MDHEN and SYDVKM. Trimming removed 6 bases at V and 6 bases at J, with 17 bases between. The CDR3 consists of 15 residues. The CDR3 here is CASSPRRTGPGELFF. The CDR3 DNA reads as TGTGCCAGCAGCCCAAGAAGGACGGGACCCGGGGAGCTGTTTTTT.

This clonotype showed up many times. V gene TRBV5-1 combines with J gene TRBJ1-1, with D possibly matching TRBD1 (5 bases). Germline loops: CDR1 SGHRS, CDR2 YFSETQ. The ends were cut back, 2 bases at V and 0 bases at J, with 11 bases in the middle. The CDR3 totals 15 residues. In DNA, the CDR3 is TGCGCCAGCAGCTTAAGTGGGACTATGAACACTGAAGCTTTCTTT. Translation gives CASSLSGTMNTEAFF.

With regard to this clonotype: A much larger clone lies a single base off, so this may be a read error. The CDR3 does not close with the conserved phenylalanine or tryptophan, likely indicating a read error. V is TRBV14 and J is TRBJ2-4; TRBD2 might be the D (5 bases). Looked up from germline, CDR1 is SGHDN and CDR2 is FVKESK. Trimming took off 1 base at V and 1 base at J, with 11 bases between the two ends. This CDR3 spans 16 amino acids. The CDR3 sequence is CASSQVNGGAKNIQYL. CDR3 nucleotides: TGTGCCAGCAGCCAAGTAAACGGCGGGGCCAAAAACATTCAGTACCTC.

This clonotype was counted at least ten times. The gene calls are TRBV29-1 and TRBJ1-1, with 11 bases lining up with TRBD1. The CDR3 sequence is 14 residues long. With 6 bases clipped from V and 3 bases from J, the junction kept 6 bases outside the gene matches. Germline lookup yields CDR1 SQVTM and CDR2 ANQGSEA. CDR3: CSVEDRGPDTEAFF. CDR3 nucleotides: TGCAGCGTGGAGGACAGGGGGCCTGACACTGAAGCTTTCTTT.

This clonotype has just one count. CDR3 protein: CASIPIGGRDGEAQYF. For the CDR3, the DNA is TGCGCCAGCATCCCGATTGGGGGGCGAGATGGGGAGGCCCAGTACTTC. The V and J genes are TRBV5-1 and TRBJ2-5; possibly TRBD1 or TRBD2 for D (6 bases each). Trimming took 6 bases from V and 9 from J, leaving 27 bases between them. This CDR3 is 16 amino acids long. Germline assignment: CDR1 SGHRS and CDR2 YFSETQ.

This clonotype was seen at least ten times. The chain has TRBV4-2 and TRBJ2-1; 8 bases line up with TRBD1. This CDR3 comprises 16 residues. Per the germline V gene, CDR1 is LGHNA and CDR2 is YNFKEQ. The V segment lost 5 bases and the J segment 5 bases; nucleotides outside the gene matches: 11. The CDR3 spells CASSDLRTGLNNEQFF. In DNA, the CDR3 is TGTGCCAGCAGCGACCTTCGGACAGGGTTAAACAATGAGCAGTTCTTC.

In this sample, this clonotype turned up many times. The chain uses TRBV14 and TRBJ2-5, with D unresolved. Trimming cost V 0 bases and J 3 bases, with 14 bases left between them. Germline V gives CDR1 SGHDN, CDR2 FVKESK. This CDR3 has 16 amino acids. Here the CDR3 DNA reads TGTGCCAGCAGCCAAGATTGGCGGCAGTCTGAAGAGACCCAGTACTTC. This codes for CASSQDWRQSEETQYF.

This clonotype came up many times. The chain uses TRBV6-1 and TRBJ2-7; D call uncertain. With 6 bases removed from V and 3 bases from J, the gap between germline ends came to 15 bases. Germline CDR1 is MNHNS and CDR2 is SASEGT. The CDR3 covers 14 residues. CDR3 in DNA: TGTGCCAGCAGCCAGAAGAACAGCTACTACGAGCAGTACTTC. Translated: CASSQKNSYYEQYF.

This clonotype showed up many times. A read error may explain this, as a much larger clone is one base away. The chain carries TRBV5-1 and TRBJ2-5, with D hard to call. The germline CDR1 and CDR2 sequences are SGHRS and YFSETQ. CDR3 length: 11 amino acids. Trimming cost V 3 bases and J 0 bases, with 0 bases left between them. CDR3 sequence reads: CASSYQETQYF. The CDR3 nucleotides read TGCGCCAGCAGCTACCAAGAGACCCAGTACTTC.

This clonotype turned up a few times. J is TRBJ2-1 and V is TRBV4-2, with D unresolved. CDR1 is LGHNA and CDR2 is YNFKEQ in the germline V gene. V lost 1 base, J lost 0 bases, and 13 bases lay in between. This CDR3 comprises 17 residues. CDR3 DNA sequence: TGTGCCAGCAGCCAAGTCGATGGCGGACCCTCCTACAATGAGCAGTTCTTC. Its translation: CASSQVDGGPSYNEQFF.